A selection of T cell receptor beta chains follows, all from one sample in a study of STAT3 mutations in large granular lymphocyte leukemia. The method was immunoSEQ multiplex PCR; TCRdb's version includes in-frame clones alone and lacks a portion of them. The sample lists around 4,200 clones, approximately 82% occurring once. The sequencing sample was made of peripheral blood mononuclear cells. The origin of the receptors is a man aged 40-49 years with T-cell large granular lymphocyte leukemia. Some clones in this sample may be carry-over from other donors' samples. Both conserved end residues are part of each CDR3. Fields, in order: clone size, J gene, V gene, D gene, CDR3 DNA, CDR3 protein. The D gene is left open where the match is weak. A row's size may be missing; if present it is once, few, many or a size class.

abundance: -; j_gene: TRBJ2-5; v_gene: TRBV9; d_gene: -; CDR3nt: TGTGCCAGCAGCGTTGGTGAGGCCACCCTCCAAGAGACCCAGTACTTC; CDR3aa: CASSVGEATLQETQYF
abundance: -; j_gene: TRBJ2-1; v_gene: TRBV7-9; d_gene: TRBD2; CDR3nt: TGTGCCAGCATCGATCCGGGGGGGCACTACAATGAGCAGTTCTTC; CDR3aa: CASIDPGGHYNEQFF
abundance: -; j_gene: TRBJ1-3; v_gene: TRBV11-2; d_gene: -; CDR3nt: TGTGCCAGCAGCTTAGGAGACCCGAGCTCTGGAAACACCATATATTTT; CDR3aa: CASSLGDPSSGNTIYF
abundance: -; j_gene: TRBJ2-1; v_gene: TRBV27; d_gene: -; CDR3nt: TGTGCCAGCAGTCCGACGGTCCGCTCCTACAATGAGCAGTTCTTC; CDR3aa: CASSPTVRSYNEQFF
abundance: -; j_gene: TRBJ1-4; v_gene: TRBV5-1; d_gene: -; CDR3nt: TGCGCCAGCAGCGCTGGGGGTGCAAATGAAAAACTGTTTTTT; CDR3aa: CASSAGGANEKLFF
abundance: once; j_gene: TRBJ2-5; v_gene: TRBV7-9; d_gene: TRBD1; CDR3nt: TGTGCCAGCAGCTCGGGACAGGGGGTAGAGACCCAGTACTTC; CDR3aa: CASSSGQGVETQYF
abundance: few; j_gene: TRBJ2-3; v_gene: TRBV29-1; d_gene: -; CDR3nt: TGCAGCGTTGATTTCCCCCAGGGGACAGATACGCAGTATTTT; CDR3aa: CSVDFPQGTDTQYF
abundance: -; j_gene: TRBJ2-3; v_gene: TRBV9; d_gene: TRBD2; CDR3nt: TGTGCCAGCAGCGCCGGGAGGGATGACGGAGATACGCAGTATTTT; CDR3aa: CASSAGRDDGDTQYF
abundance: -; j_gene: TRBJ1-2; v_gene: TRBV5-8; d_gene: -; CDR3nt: TGTGCCAGCAGCTTGGGGACTCATGGCTACACCTTC; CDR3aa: CASSLGTHGYTF
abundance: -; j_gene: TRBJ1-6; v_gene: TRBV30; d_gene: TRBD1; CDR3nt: TGTGCCTGCCGGTATGACAGGGGGAATTCACCCCTCCACTTT; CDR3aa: CACRYDRGNSPLHF
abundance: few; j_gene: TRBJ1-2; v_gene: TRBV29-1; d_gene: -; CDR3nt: TGCAGCGTTGAGGGCAGTGTCTATGGCTACACCTTC; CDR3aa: CSVEGSVYGYTF
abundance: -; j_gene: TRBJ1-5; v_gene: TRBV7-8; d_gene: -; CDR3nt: TGTGCCAGCACCCCGGACAGTAGCAATCAGCCCCAGCATTTT; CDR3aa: CASTPDSSNQPQHF
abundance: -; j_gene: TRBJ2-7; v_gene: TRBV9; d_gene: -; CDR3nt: TGTGCCAGCAGCCCAACTTGGACCCCTGGGGGCGAGCAGTACTTC; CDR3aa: CASSPTWTPGGEQYF
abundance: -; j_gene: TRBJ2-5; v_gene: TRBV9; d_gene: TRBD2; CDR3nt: TGTGCCAGCAGCGAATGGACTAGCGGAGACACGACCCAGTACTTC; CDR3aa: CASSEWTSGDTTQYF
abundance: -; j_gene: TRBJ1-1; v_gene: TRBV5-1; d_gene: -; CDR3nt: TGCGCCAGCAGCTTAACAGGATACACTGAAGCTTTCTTT; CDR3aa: CASSLTGYTEAFF
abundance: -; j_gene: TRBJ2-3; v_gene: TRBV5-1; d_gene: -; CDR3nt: TGCGCCAGCAGCTCGCGGAGGGGGGATACGCAGTATTTT; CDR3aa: CASSSRRGDTQYF
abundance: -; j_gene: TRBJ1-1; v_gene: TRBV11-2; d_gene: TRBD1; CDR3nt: TGTGCCAGCAGCCCCGACAGGGCACACATGAACACTGAAGCTTTCTTT; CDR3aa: CASSPDRAHMNTEAFF
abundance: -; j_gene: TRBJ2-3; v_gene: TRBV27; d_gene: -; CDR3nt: TGTGCCAGCATAGGGCTGGATACGCAGTATTTT; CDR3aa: CASIGLDTQYF
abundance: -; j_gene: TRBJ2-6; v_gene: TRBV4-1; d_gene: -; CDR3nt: TGCGCCAGCAGTATACAGGGTTATTCTGGGGCCAACGTCCTGACTTTC; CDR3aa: CASSIQGYSGANVLTF
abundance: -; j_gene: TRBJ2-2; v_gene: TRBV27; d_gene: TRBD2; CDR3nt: TGTGCCAGCAGGTCTTTAGCGGGGGGCACCGGGGAGCTGTTTTTT; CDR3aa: CASRSLAGGTGELFF
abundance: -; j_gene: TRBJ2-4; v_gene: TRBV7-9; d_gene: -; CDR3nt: TGTGCCAGCAGTAACGGACTGATAGCCAAAAACATTCAGTACTTC; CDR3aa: CASSNGLIAKNIQYF
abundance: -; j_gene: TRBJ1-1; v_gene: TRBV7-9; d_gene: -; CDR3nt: TGTGCCAGCAGCTTCCAGGGATTGAAGTTTACTGAAGCTTTCTTT; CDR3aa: CASSFQGLKFTEAFF
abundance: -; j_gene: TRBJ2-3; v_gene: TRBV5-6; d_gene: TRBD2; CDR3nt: TGTGCCAGCCGGACTAGCGGGGGATCCACAGATACGCAGTATTTT; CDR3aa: CASRTSGGSTDTQYF
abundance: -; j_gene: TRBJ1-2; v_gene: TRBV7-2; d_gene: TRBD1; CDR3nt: TGTGCCAGCAGCTCCCGACAGGGGACTAACTATGGCTACACCTTC; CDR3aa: CASSSRQGTNYGYTF
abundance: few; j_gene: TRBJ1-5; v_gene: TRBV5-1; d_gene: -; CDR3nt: TGCGCCAGCCCCCTCGGGGGCATGAATCAGCCCCAGCATTTT; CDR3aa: CASPLGGMNQPQHF